The 3 T cell receptor beta chains presented below share a single source sample, sequenced in a study of vaccination effects on CD4 cells after COVID-19. The method was immunoSEQ multiplex PCR; TCRdb's version includes in-frame clones alone and lacks a portion of them. The sample shows 77,000 or so clones, 78% of them seen only once. No antigen has been identified for these receptors. Viral peptide pools were used in the ViraFEST assay to expand antigen-specific CD4+ T cells, and sequencing came afterward. Once cultured for under 11 days, the cells underwent separation to obtain CD4+ T cells. The healthy vaccine recipients, who had no prior SARS-CoV-2 infection, showed negative nucleocapsid antibodies. Sequenced material: CD4+ T cells from PBMCs cultured with SARS-CoV-2 spike peptides, taken before COVID-19 vaccination. The receptors come from a human donor who received a COVID-19 vaccine.

This rearrangement joins TRBV7-3 to TRBJ2-5; no clear D gene. Germline CDR1 SGHTA, CDR2 FQGTGA. The V gene lost 0 bases and the J gene lost 4 bases, with 9 bases spanning the gap. This CDR3 has 14 amino acids. CDR3 sequence (DNA): TGTGCCAGCAGCTTAACTGGCCCGACAGAGACCCAGTACTTC. Encoded protein: CASSLTGPTETQYF. The entire variable domain, with the rest obtained from reference TRBV7-3 and TRBJ2-5, is as follows: GAGVSQTPSNKVTEKGKYVELRCDPISGHTALYWYRQSLGQGPEFLIYFQGTGAADDSGLPNDRFFAVRPEGSVSTLKIQRTERGDSAVYLCASSLTGPTETQYFGPGTRLLVL.

The rearrangement links TRBV7-2 to TRBJ2-2; D gene unclear. Per germline, CDR1 SGHTA and CDR2 FQGNSA. V was shortened by 1 base and J by 3 bases, with 6 bases between the two germline ends. The CDR3 extends over 14 amino acids. The CDR3 loop reads CASSLVTDTGELFF. The DNA of the CDR3 is TGTGCCAGCAGCTTAGTCACAGACACCGGGGAGCTGTTTTTT.

This rearrangement joins TRBV10-3 to TRBJ2-5; D may be TRBD1 (7 bases). V gave up 11 bases and J gave up 2 bases, with 15 bases separating them. The CDR3 length is 13 residues. Germline CDR1 ENHRY, CDR2 SYGVKD. Here the CDR3 DNA reads TGTGCCCCGGGCAGGGGGGTGCAAGAGACCCAGTACTTC. Its translation: CAPGRGVQETQYF.